This T cell receptor (beta chain) was retrieved from a study of cytomegalovirus exposure and HLA in healthy donors. Use of 60 Vbeta and 13 Jbeta primers characterized the PCR. This table comes from immunoSEQ multiplex PCR, and its TCRdb copy is limited to in-frame clones, with some not included. Here the sample spans 110,000 or so clones, 75% to 90% being singletons. The CDR3 covers 15 residues. Germline V CDR1 and CDR2: SGHKS, YYEKEE (reference sequence). Deletions cut 3 bases from V and 3 bases from J, with 16 bases between. This clone was picked up one time. The source material was PBMCs. The rearrangement links TRBV5-5 to TRBJ2-7; D perhaps matches TRBD1 (5 bases). The sequence derives from a man in his thirties or forties in good health and CMV-seropositive. The CDR3 DNA reads as TGTGCCAGCAGCTATCAAGAGACAGTTTTCTACGAGCAGTACTTC. It encodes CASSYQETVFYEQYF.